This T cell receptor beta chain was documented in a study of OX40 agonist ivuxolimab in advanced cancers. Germline CDR1 and CDR2: SGHDT and YYEEEE. The CDR3 is 13 residues long. Trimming left V 4 bases short and J 8 bases short, with 15 bases between. Assay used: immunoSEQ multiplex PCR; TCRdb lists only in-frame clones, some missing. The sample carries some 54,000 clones, 70% to 90% recorded once. The source was CD4+ or CD8+ T cells sorted from blood, collected in a trial of the OX40 agonist ivuxolimab. The chain uses TRBV5-6 and TRBJ1-2, with TRBD1 as a possible D gene (5 bases). This TCR came from an adult with an advanced solid tumor such as melanoma, head and neck, liver or kidney cancer. CDR3 amino acids: CASSQGPRGGYTF. CDR3 bases: TGTGCCAGCAGCCAGGGACCGAGGGGCGGCTACACCTTC. The full variable domain, rest sourced from reference TRBV5-6 and TRBJ1-2, is DAGVTQSPTHLIKTRGQQVTLRCSPKSGHDTVSWYQQALGQGPQFIFQYYEEEERQRGNFPDRFSGHQFPNYSSELNVNALLLGDSALYLCASSQGPRGGYTFGSGTRLTVV.